These T cell receptor beta chains were read from a single sample in a study of beta chain features in type 1 diabetes. Sequencing was performed with immunoSEQ multiplex PCR; in TCRdb, only in-frame clones are kept and a portion is missing. The sample yields some 40,000 clones, 49% seen once. The sequenced sample consisted of central memory CD4+ T cells from blood. The receptors derive from a young woman in good health. Each CDR3 is given with its conserved first and last residue. Fields, in order: CDR3 DNA, CDR3 protein, CDR3 length, V gene, clone size, D gene, J gene. D genes are given only for firm matches. Only part of the rows carry a size: once, few, many, or a class if the clone is expanded.

TGTGCCAGTAGTAGCGGGACAGGGTATCAGCCCCAGCATTTT	CASSSGTGYQPQHF	14	TRBV19	NA	TRBD1	TRBJ1-5
TGTGCCAGCAGCTTAGATGCGGGGGGCACAGATACGCAGTATTTT	CASSLDAGGTDTQYF	15	TRBV7-2	NA	TRBD2	TRBJ2-3
TGTGCCAGCAGCCAGGGGGTACTAGCGGGAGTCTCCTACAATGAGCAGTTCTTC	CASSQGVLAGVSYNEQFF	18	TRBV4-2	NA	TRBD2	TRBJ2-1
TGCAGCGCTAGCGGGAGAACGTACGAGCAGTACTTC	CSASGRTYEQYF	12	TRBV29-1	NA	TRBD2	TRBJ2-7
TGTGCCAGCAGCTTGGACAGGGGGAATTACAATGAGCAGTTCTTC	CASSLDRGNYNEQFF	15	TRBV5-4	NA	TRBD1	TRBJ2-1
TGTGCCAGCAGCCCCGTTGGGGGGGAGCAGTACTTC	CASSPVGGEQYF	12	TRBV6-1	NA	TRBD2	TRBJ2-5
TGTGCCAGCTCAAGCGATACAGGGATTGGGCAGTTCTTC	CASSSDTGIGQFF	13	TRBV18	NA	NA	TRBJ2-1
TGTGCCAGCAGCTTGGTGGCGGGAGCCAATGAGCAGTTCTTC	CASSLVAGANEQFF	14	TRBV5-4	NA	TRBD2	TRBJ2-1
TGTGCCAGCAGCTTCAGTAGTTCAGGGGCCACTGAAGCTTTCTTT	CASSFSSSGATEAFF	15	TRBV11-2	NA	NA	TRBJ1-1
TGTGCCAGCAGCCAAGATTTCCAGCCAGGGGATCAGCCCCAGCATTTT	CASSQDFQPGDQPQHF	16	TRBV4-2	few	NA	TRBJ1-5
TGTGCCAGTAGTATCGGGGTTGTCTACGAGCAGTACTTC	CASSIGVVYEQYF	13	TRBV19	NA	NA	TRBJ2-7
TGTGCCAGCAGTATCGCCGGGACTACTTTAGGGACCCAGTACTTC	CASSIAGTTLGTQYF	15	TRBV2	NA	TRBD2	TRBJ2-5
TGTGCCAGCAGCGCCGGGACAGGGATAGCTGAAGCTTTCTTT	CASSAGTGIAEAFF	14	TRBV2	NA	TRBD1	TRBJ1-1
TGTGCCAGCAGGACTAGCGGGGGGGTCAAAAACATTCAGTACTTC	CASRTSGGVKNIQYF	15	TRBV6-1	NA	TRBD2	TRBJ2-4
TGTGCCAGCAGCTCAGAGACAGGGGCCTATGGCTACACCTTC	CASSSETGAYGYTF	14	TRBV7-8	NA	TRBD1	TRBJ1-2
TGTGCCAGCAGCCAGGGGGCCAACTCTAACATTCAGTACTTC	CASSQGANSNIQYF	14	TRBV11-2	few	TRBD1	TRBJ2-4
TGTGCCAGCAGCGAGACAGTGGGGTCCACAGATACGCAGTATTTT	CASSETVGSTDTQYF	15	TRBV7-6	NA	NA	TRBJ2-3
TGTGCCAGCAGCTTAGGACGGGGGGGCACAGATACGCAGTATTTT	CASSLGRGGTDTQYF	15	TRBV7-7	NA	TRBD2	TRBJ2-3
TGTGCCAGCAGTTCCTGGGCCCCACCAGACGAGCAGTACTTC	CASSSWAPPDEQYF	14	TRBV2	NA	NA	TRBJ2-7
TGCGCCAGCAGCGATTACAGTGTCTCCTACGAGCAGTACTTC	CASSDYSVSYEQYF	14	TRBV5-1	few	NA	TRBJ2-7
TGCGCCAGCAGCTTGGTAGTGACAGGGGATCTGAGCGAGCAGTACTTC	CASSLVVTGDLSEQYF	16	TRBV5-1	NA	TRBD1	TRBJ2-7
TGCGCCAGCAGTGAGTCTTGGACAGGGAACACTGAAGCTTTCTTT	CASSESWTGNTEAFF	15	TRBV10-1	NA	TRBD1	TRBJ1-1
TGCGCCAGCAGCTTGGCGACACTTAACACTGAAGCTTTCTTT	CASSLATLNTEAFF	14	TRBV5-1	NA	NA	TRBJ1-1
TGTGCCAGCAGCCCGGCAGGACAGGGGAATGAGCAGTTCTTC	CASSPAGQGNEQFF	14	TRBV7-3	few	TRBD1	TRBJ2-1
TGTGCCAGCAGTTCCGGGACCGGGACTATCTACGAGCAGTACTTC	CASSSGTGTIYEQYF	15	TRBV27	NA	TRBD2	TRBJ2-7
TGTGCCAGCTCGCCAGACCCGACAGGACCCCTCCACTTT	CASSPDPTGPLHF	13	TRBV18	NA	NA	TRBJ1-6
TGTGCCAGTAGTAGGGGGACTAGCGGGAACACCGGGGAGCTGTTTTTT	CASSRGTSGNTGELFF	16	TRBV19	few	TRBD2	TRBJ2-2
TGTGCCATCTGCGACAACTCCAATCAGCCCCAGCATTTT	CAICDNSNQPQHF	13	TRBV10-3	few	NA	TRBJ1-5